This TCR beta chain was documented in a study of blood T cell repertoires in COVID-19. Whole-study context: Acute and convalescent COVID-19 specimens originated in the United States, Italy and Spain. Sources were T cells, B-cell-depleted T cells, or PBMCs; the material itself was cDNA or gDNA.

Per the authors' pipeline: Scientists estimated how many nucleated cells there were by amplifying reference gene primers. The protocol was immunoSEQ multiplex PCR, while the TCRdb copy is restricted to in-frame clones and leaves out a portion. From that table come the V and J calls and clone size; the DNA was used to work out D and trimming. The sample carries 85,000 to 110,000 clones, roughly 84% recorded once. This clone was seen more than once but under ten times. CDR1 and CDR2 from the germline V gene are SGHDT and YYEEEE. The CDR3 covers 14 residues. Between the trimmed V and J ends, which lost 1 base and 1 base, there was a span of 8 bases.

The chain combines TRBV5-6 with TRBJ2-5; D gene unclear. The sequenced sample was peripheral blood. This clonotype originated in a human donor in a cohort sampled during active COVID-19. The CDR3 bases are TGTGCCAGCAGCTTGATACATACCCAAGAGACCCAGTACTTC. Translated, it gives CASSLIHTQETQYF.